The next 17 T cell receptor beta chains were all read from a single sample in a study of T cell repertoires in cytomegalovirus infection. TCRdb re-called the reads through MiXCR, storing one row per CDR3 protein. The sample lists 740,000 or so distinct CDR3 sequences, about a third occurring once. Input material: PBMCs. The receptors were sampled from a human donor in good health (CMV status not recorded). Some clones in this sample may be carry-over from other donors' samples.

This chain connects TRBV27 to TRBJ1-1; D uncertain. Trimming took 0 bases from V and 0 from J, leaving 11 bases between them. Germline-derived CDR1 and CDR2 are MNHEY and SMNVEV (reference sequence). The CDR3 has 16 residues. In nucleotides, the CDR3 is TGTGCCAGCAGTTTATCGTTTCAGTATCTGAACACTGAAGCTTTCTTT. Amino acid sequence: CASSLSFQYLNTEAFF.

The chain has TRBV28 and TRBJ1-3, with TRBD1 matching 9 bases. V gave up 1 base and J gave up 8 bases; unmatched junction bases: 9. The CDR3 covers 16 residues. CDR1 and CDR2 (germline): MDHEN, SYDVKM. The CDR3 sequence is CASSLSATGGGDTIYF. In DNA form, the CDR3 reads TGTGCCAGCAGTTTATCCGCAACAGGGGGCGGCGACACCATATATTTT.

The J gene is TRBJ2-7, the V gene TRBV11-2, with D possibly TRBD2 on 5 matching bases. This CDR3 contains 14 residues. With 2 bases removed from V and 0 bases from J, the gap between germline ends came to 8 bases. Per the germline V gene, CDR1 is SGHAT and CDR2 is FQNNGV. Here the CDR3 DNA reads TGTGCCAGCAGCTTAATGGAGGCCTCCTACGAGCAGTACTTC. Its translation: CASSLMEASYEQYF.

A few counts support this clonotype. The gene calls are TRBV23-1 and TRBJ2-7; TRBD1 agrees at 7 bases. Being an ORF, TRBV23-1 has a function that is uncertain. There are 15 residues in the CDR3. V was pared by 7 bases and J by 2 bases, with 11 bases of the junction left unmatched. This CDR3 is CASIVLSDRTYEQYF. CDR3 DNA: TGCGCCAGCATAGTACTTTCGGACAGGACCTACGAGCAGTACTTC.

This clonotype was seen only a few times. The rearrangement joins TRBV18 to TRBJ1-1; no clear D. The CDR3 is 16 amino acids. Germline V gene lookup returns CDR1 KGHSH and CDR2 LQKENI. The ends were cut back, 0 bases at V and 1 base at J, with 12 bases in the middle. CDR3 sequence (DNA): TGTGCCAGCTCACCACCTTCAGTGGCGGCGAACACTGAAGCTTTCTTT. Amino acids: CASSPPSVAANTEAFF.

The chain carries TRBV7-2 and TRBJ2-7, with D perhaps matching TRBD1 or TRBD2 (5 bases each). The CDR3 has 15 residues. The germline V gene encodes CDR1 SGHTA and CDR2 FQGNSA. V gave up 1 base and J gave up 6 bases, with 16 bases separating them. CDR3 in DNA: TGTGCCAGCAGCTTAGGGGACCTCCTACGAACCGAGCAGTACTTC. Translation gives CASSLGDLLRTEQYF.

This clonotype was counted between two and nine times. The CDR3 DNA reads as TGCGCCAGCAGTGAATGGTCGAACTATGGCTACACCTTC. It is translated as CASSEWSNYGYTF. The V gene is TRBV10-2, the J gene TRBJ1-2, with D uncertain. CDR1 is WSHSY and CDR2 is SAAADI in the germline V gene. The CDR3 has 13 amino acids. Trimming stripped 3 bases from V and 2 bases from J, with 7 bases between.

This clonotype was seen at least ten times. The V call is TRBV7-8, the J call TRBJ1-4; D call uncertain. Germline V gene data show CDR1 as SGHVS and CDR2 as FQNEAQ. The CDR3 length is 13 residues. V gave up 6 bases and J gave up 8 bases, with 13 bases separating them. DNA for the CDR3: TGTGCCAGCAGGGACCGTTCCAGGGAAAAACTGTTTTTT. This encodes CASRDRSREKLFF.

Note on this clonotype: Without the conserved terminal phenylalanine or tryptophan, this CDR3 likely stems from a read error. This chain joins TRBV10-2 and TRBJ1-5, with D perhaps TRBD1 (5 bases). CDR1 is WSHSY and CDR2 is SAAADI in the germline V gene. CDR3 length equals 18 residues. The V end was cut by 0 bases, the J end by 0 bases, with 15 bases between. CDR3 residues: CASSESWRGASSNQPQHL. The CDR3 nucleotides read TGCGCCAGCAGTGAGTCGTGGCGGGGCGCTAGTAGCAATCAGCCCCAGCATTTG.

This clonotype was seen a single time. This chain uses TRBV29-1 with TRBJ2-7; 9 bases map to TRBD1. The CDR3 is 16 residues long. V trimming: 7 bases; J trimming: 5 bases; junction bases outside the gene matches: 18. Germline CDR1 reads SQVTM; CDR2 reads ANQGSEA. The CDR3 protein is CSATGTGRVDRHEQYF. In nucleotides, the CDR3 is TGCAGCGCAACCGGGACAGGGAGGGTAGATCGACACGAGCAGTACTTC.

The chain combines TRBV6-1 with TRBJ1-2; D perhaps matches TRBD1 (6 bases). The CDR3 spans 13 residues. V was shortened by 2 bases and J by 7 bases, with 11 bases between the two germline ends. Germline values: CDR1 MNHNS, CDR2 SASEGT. CDR3 region: CASSERGFSGYTF. The CDR3 DNA follows: TGTGCCAGCAGTGAAAGGGGGTTCAGTGGCTACACCTTC.

Only a few counts were recorded for this clonotype. V and J are TRBV7-9 and TRBJ1-2; weak D call: TRBD1 (5 bases). The CDR3 is 13 residues long. Trimming took 5 bases from V and 7 from J, leaving 14 bases between them. Germline assignment: CDR1 SEHNR and CDR2 FQNEAQ (reference sequence). CDR3 amino acids: CASSPQGGFGYTF. The CDR3, as DNA: TGTGCCAGCAGCCCCCAGGGTGGTTTTGGCTACACCTTC.

This clonotype was observed a handful of times. The rearrangement uses TRBV27 and TRBJ2-6; D not certain. This CDR3 is 17 amino acids long. Germline V lookup: CDR1 MNHEY, CDR2 SMNVEV (reference sequence). Deletions cut 2 bases from V and 0 bases from J, with 11 bases between. The CDR3 sequence is CASSLVDINSGANVLTF. CDR3 bases: TGTGCCAGCAGTTTAGTCGATATTAACTCTGGGGCCAACGTCCTGACTTTC.

This clonotype was observed once. The chain joins TRBV5-6 to TRBJ2-1, with D perhaps matching TRBD2 (6 bases). Germline V gene sequence: CDR1 SGHDT, CDR2 YYEEEE. V lost 0 bases and J lost 15, with 16 bases in between. This CDR3 has 13 residues. CDR3 sequence (DNA): TGTGCCAGCAGCTTGGGACTAGACTTAGATCCGTTCTTC. Its translation: CASSLGLDLDPFF. The complete variable domain, with remaining parts taken from reference TRBV5-6 and TRBJ2-1, reads DAGVTQSPTHLIKTRGQQVTLRCSPKSGHDTVSWYQQALGQGPQFIFQYYEEEERQRGNFPDRFSGHQFPNYSSELNVNALLLGDSALYLCASSLGLDLDPFFGPGTRLTVL.

There are a few counts of this clonotype. The rearrangement uses TRBV7-9 and TRBJ1-1; D is undetermined. CDR3 length: 12 residues. The ends were cut back, 10 bases at V and 3 bases at J, with 12 bases in the middle. Germline V gene data show CDR1 as SEHNR and CDR2 as FQNEAQ (reference sequence). The DNA for the CDR3 is TGTGCCACCTCTCTACCACACACTGAAGCTTTCTTT. This sequence encodes CATSLPHTEAFF.

The chain links TRBV4-1 to TRBJ1-2; D perhaps matches TRBD1 (5 bases). CDR3 length: 13 amino acids. Germline V gene lookup returns CDR1 MGHRA and CDR2 YSYEKL. V gave up 0 bases and J gave up 8 bases, with 10 bases separating them. CDR3 protein: CASSQEYRGGYTF. As DNA, the CDR3 is TGCGCCAGCAGCCAAGAGTATAGGGGAGGCTACACCTTC.

This clonotype was observed at least ten times. The chain employs TRBV7-8 and TRBJ1-5; D remains ambiguous. The CDR3 sequence is 14 residues long. V lost 5 bases and J lost 0, with 8 bases in between. Germline CDR1 SGHVS, CDR2 FQNEAQ. CDR3 sequence: CASSAQSSNQPQHF. The CDR3 region has the DNA TGTGCCAGCAGCGCACAGAGTAGCAATCAGCCCCAGCATTTT.